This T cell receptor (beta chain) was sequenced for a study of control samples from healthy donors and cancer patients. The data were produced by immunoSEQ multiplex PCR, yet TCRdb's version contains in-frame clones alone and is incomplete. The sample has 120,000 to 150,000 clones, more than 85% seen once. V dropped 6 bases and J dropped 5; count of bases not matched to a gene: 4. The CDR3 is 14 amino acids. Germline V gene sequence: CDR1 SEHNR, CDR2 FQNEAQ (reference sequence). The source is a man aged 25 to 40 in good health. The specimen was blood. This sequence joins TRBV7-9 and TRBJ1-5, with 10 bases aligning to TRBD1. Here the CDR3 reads CASSYGTGDQPQHF. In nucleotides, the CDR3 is TGTGCCAGCAGTTACGGGACAGGGGATCAGCCCCAGCATTTT.